This T cell receptor (beta chain) is drawn from a study of blood T cell repertoires in COVID-19. Across the study: Nucleic acid was either cDNA or gDNA, and it came from T cells, B-cell-depleted T cells, or PBMCs.

The protocol was immunoSEQ multiplex PCR, while the TCRdb copy is restricted to in-frame clones and leaves out a portion. Among 100,000 to 150,000 clones listed, around 81% were seen once. About this clone itself: Its ends do not fully match the called genes, so a read error is possible.

The CDR3 sequence is 13 residues long. Germline V gene sequence: CDR1 SSHAT, CDR2 FNYEAQ (reference sequence). The TCR was taken from a man in his 60s with acute or convalescent COVID-19. V gene TRBV7-7 combines with J gene TRBJ2-7, with unresolved D. The sequencing sample was made of peripheral blood. CDR3: CASSLGQKYEQYF. In nucleotides, the CDR3 is TGTGCTAGCAGCTTAGGGCAGAAGTACGAGCAGTACTTC.